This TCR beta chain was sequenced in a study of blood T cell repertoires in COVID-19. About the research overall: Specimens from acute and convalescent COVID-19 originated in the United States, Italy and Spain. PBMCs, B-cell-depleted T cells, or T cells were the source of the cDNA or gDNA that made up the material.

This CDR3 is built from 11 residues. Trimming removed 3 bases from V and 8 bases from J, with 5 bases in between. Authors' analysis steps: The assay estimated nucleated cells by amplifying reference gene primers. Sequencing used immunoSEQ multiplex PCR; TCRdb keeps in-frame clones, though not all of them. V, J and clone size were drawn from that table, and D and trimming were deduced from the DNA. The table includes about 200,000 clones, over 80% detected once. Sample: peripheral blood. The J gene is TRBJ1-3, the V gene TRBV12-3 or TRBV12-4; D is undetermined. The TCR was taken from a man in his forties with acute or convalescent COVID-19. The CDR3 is CASSLVDTIYF. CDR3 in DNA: TGTGCCAGCAGTTTGGTAGACACCATATATTTT.